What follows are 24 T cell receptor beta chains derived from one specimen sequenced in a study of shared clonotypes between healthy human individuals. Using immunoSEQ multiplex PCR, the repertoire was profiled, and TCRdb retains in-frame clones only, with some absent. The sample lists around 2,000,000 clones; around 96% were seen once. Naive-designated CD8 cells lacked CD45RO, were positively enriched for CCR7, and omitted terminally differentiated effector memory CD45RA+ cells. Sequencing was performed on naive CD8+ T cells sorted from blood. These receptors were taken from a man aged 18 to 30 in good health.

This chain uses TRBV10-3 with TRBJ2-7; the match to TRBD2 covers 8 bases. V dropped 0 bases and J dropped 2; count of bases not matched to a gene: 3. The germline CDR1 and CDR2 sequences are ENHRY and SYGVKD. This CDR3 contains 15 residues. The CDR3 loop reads CAISESSGAPYEQYF. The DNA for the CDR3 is TGTGCCATCAGTGAGTCTAGCGGGGCCCCCTACGAGCAGTACTTC.

The CDR3 bases are TGTGCCAGCAGTCACCAGGGACTAGCGGTTAGCACAGATACGCAGTATTTT. Translated: CASSHQGLAVSTDTQYF. The genes are TRBV27 and TRBJ2-3; 11 bases align to TRBD2. V was clipped by 5 bases and J by 0 bases; unmatched bases: 7. CDR3 size: 17 residues. The germline gives CDR1 MNHEY, CDR2 SMNVEV (reference sequence).

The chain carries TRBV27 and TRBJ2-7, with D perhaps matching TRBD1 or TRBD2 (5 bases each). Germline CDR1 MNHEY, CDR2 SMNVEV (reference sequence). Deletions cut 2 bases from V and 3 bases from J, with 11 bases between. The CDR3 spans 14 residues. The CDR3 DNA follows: TGTGCCAGCAGTTTAGGGGGTTTGGTCTACGAGCAGTACTTC. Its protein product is CASSLGGLVYEQYF.

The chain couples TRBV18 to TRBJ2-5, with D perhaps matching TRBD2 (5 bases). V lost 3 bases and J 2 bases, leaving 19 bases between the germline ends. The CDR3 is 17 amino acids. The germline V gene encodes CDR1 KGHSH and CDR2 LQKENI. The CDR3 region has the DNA TGTGCCAGCTCACCTCCGAGCGGACGGAAAGCGCAAGAGACCCAGTACTTC. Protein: CASSPPSGRKAQETQYF. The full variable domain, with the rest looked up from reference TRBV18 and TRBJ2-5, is NAGVMQNPRHLVRRRGQEARLRCSPMKGHSHVYWYRQLPEEGLKFMVYLQKENIIDESGMPKERFSAEFPKEGPSILRIQQVVRGDSAAYFCASSPPSGRKAQETQYFGPGTRLLVL.

The CDR3 loop is CATGWRQGNEKLFF. The CDR3 nucleotides read TGTGCCACAGGCTGGCGGCAGGGGAATGAAAAACTGTTTTTT. The chain couples TRBV6-1 to TRBJ1-4; a possible D gene is TRBD1 (6 bases). The CDR3 runs to 14 residues. Between the trimmed V and J ends, which lost 10 bases and 5 bases, there was a span of 17 bases. The germline CDR1 and CDR2 sequences are MNHNS and SASEGT.

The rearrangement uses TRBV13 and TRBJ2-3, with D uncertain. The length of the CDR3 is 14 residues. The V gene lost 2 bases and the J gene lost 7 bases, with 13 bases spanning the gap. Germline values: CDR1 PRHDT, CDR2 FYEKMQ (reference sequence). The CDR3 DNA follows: TGTGCCAGCAGCTTAATCGACCTTGAACATACGCAGTATTTT. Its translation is CASSLIDLEHTQYF.

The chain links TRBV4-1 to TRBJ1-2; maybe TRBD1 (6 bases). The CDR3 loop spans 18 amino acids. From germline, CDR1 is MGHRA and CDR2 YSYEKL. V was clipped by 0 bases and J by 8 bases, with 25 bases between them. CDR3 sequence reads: CASSQDGANRVPPRGYTF. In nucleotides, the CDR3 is TGCGCCAGCAGCCAAGACGGAGCGAACAGGGTCCCGCCTCGGGGCTACACCTTC.

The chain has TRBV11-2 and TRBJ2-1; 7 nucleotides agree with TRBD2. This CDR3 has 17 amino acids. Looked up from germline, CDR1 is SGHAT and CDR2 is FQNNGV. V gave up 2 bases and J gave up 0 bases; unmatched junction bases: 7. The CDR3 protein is CASSLLLALSSYNEQFF. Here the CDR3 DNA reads TGTGCCAGCAGCTTACTACTAGCGCTTAGCTCCTACAATGAGCAGTTCTTC. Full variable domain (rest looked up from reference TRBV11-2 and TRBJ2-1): EAGVAQSPRYKIIEKRQSVAFWCNPISGHATLYWYQQILGQGPKLLIQFQNNGVVDDSQLPKDRFSAERLKGVDSTLKIQPAKLEDSAVYLCASSLLLALSSYNEQFFGPGTRLTVL.

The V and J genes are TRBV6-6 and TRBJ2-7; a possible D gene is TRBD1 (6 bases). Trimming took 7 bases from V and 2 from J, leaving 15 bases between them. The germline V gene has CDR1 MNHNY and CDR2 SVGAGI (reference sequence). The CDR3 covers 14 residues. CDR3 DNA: TGTGCCAGCAATCACGCCGGGGACACCTACGAGCAGTACTTC. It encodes CASNHAGDTYEQYF.

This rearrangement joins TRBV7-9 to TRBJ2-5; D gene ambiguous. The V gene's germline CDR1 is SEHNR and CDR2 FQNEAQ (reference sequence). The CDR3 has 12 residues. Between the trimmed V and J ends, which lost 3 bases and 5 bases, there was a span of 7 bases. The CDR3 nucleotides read TGTGCCAGCAGCTTTAAGGAGGAGACCCAGTACTTC. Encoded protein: CASSFKEETQYF.

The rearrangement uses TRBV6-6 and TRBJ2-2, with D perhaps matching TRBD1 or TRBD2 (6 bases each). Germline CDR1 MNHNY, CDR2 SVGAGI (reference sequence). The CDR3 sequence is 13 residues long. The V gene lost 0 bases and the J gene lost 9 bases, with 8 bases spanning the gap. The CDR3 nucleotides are TGTGCCAGCAGTTACTCAGGGGGGAGGGAGCTGTTTTTT. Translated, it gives CASSYSGGRELFF.

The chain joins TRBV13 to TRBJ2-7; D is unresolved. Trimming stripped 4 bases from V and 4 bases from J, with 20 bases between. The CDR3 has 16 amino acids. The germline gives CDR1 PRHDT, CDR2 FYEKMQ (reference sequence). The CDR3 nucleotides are TGTGCCAGCAGCTCACTAACTGTAGGCTACACGTACGAGCAGTACTTC. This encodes CASSSLTVGYTYEQYF.

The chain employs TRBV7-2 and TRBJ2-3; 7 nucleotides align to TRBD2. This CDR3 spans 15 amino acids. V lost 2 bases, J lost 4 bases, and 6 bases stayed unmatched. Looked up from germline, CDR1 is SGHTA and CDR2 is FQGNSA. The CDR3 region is CASSLSGNRADTQYF. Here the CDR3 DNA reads TGTGCCAGCAGCTTAAGCGGGAATCGGGCAGATACGCAGTATTTT. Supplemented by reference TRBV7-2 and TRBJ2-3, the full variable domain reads GAGVSQSPSNKVTEKGKDVELRCDPISGHTALYWYRQSLGQGLEFLIYFQGNSAPDKSGLPSDRFSAERTGGSVSTLTIQRTQQEDSAVYLCASSLSGNRADTQYFGPGTRLTVL.

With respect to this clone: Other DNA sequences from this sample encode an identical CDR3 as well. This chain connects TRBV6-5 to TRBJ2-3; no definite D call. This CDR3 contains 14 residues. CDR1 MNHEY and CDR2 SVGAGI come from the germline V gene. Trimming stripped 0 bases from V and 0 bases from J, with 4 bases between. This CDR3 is CASSYSTSTDTQYF. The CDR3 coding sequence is TGTGCCAGCAGTTACTCGACAAGCACAGATACGCAGTATTTT.

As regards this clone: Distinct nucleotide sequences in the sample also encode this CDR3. CDR3 coding DNA: TGTGCCAGCAGCGTAGCCGGCGGGGAGCTGTTTTTT. Protein sequence: CASSVAGGELFF. The chain links TRBV9 to TRBJ2-2; D not certain. This CDR3 is built from 12 residues. V lost 0 bases to trimming and J lost 7 bases, with 4 bases between them. CDR1 and CDR2 from the germline V gene are SGDLS and YYNGEE.

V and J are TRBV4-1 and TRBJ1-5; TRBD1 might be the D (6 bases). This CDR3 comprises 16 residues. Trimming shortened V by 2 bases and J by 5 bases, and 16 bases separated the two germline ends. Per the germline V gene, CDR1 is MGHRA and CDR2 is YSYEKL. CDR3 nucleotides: TGCGCCAGCAGCCAATCTAGGGGGGCGGGCGATCAGCCCCAGCATTTT. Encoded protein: CASSQSRGAGDQPQHF.

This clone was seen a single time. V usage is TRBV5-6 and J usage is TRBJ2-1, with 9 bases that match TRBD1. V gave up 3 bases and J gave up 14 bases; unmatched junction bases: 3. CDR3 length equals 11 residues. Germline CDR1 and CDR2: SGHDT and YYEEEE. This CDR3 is CASSWTGEKFF. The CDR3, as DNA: TGTGCCAGCAGCTGGACAGGGGAGAAGTTCTTC.

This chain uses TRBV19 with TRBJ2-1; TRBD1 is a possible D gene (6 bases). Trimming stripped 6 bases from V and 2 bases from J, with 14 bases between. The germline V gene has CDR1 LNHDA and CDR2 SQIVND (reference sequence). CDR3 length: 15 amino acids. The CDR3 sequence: CASSRGDTTYNEQFF. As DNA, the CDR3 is TGTGCCAGTAGCCGAGGGGACACCACCTACAATGAGCAGTTCTTC.

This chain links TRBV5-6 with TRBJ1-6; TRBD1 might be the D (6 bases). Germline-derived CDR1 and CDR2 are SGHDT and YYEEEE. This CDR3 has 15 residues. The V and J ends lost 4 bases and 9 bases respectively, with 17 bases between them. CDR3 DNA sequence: TGTGCCAGCAGCATAACAGGGCCCGGTGGTTCACCCCTCCACTTT. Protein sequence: CASSITGPGGSPLHF.

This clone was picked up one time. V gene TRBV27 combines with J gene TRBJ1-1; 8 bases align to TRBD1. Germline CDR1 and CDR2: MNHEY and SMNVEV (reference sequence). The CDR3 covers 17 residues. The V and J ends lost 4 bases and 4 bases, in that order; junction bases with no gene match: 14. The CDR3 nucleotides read TGTGCCAGCAGTTCTAGTCCCGGGACAGGTCGGTTCACTGAAGCTTTCTTT. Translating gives CASSSSPGTGRFTEAFF.

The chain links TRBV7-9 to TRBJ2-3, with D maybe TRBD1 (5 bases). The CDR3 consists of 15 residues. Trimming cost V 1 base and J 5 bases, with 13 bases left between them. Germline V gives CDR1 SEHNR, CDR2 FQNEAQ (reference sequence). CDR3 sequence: CASSLVQGLLDTQYF. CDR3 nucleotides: TGTGCCAGCAGCTTAGTTCAGGGTCTCCTAGATACGCAGTATTTT. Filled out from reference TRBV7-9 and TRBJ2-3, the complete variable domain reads DTGVSQNPRHKITKRGQNVTFRCDPISEHNRLYWYRQTLGQGPEFLTYFQNEAQLEKSRLLSDRFSAERPKGSFSTLEIQRTEQGDSAMYLCASSLVQGLLDTQYFGPGTRLTVL.

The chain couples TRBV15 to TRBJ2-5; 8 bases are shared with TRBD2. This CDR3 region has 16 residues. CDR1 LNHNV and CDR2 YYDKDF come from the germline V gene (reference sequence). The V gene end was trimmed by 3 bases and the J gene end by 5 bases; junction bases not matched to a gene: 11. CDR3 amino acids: CATSSRGAGVGETQYF. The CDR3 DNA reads TGTGCCACCAGCAGTAGGGGAGCGGGGGTCGGGGAGACCCAGTACTTC.

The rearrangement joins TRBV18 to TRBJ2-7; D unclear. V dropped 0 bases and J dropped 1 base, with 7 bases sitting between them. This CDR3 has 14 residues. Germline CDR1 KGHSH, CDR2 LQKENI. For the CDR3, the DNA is TGTGCCAGCTCACCACCCCTAGAATCCTACGAGCAGTACTTC. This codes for CASSPPLESYEQYF.

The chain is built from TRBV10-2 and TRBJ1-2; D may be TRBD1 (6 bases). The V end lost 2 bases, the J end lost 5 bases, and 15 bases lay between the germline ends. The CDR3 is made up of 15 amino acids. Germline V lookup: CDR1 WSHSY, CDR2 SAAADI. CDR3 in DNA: TGCGCCAGCAGTGAGAGGACAGAGGTGTCATATGGCTACACCTTC. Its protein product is CASSERTEVSYGYTF.